A single sample is the source of the 21 T cell receptor beta chains below, sequenced in a study of blood T cell repertoires in COVID-19. Here immunoSEQ multiplex PCR was the method, and the copy in TCRdb shows in-frame clones only, minus some. This repertoire shows approximately 250,000 clones, over 80% found once; its top ten account for 3% to 3.5%. The source material was PBMCs or T cells enriched from blood (not recorded which). These receptors originate from a woman aged 40 to 55 who had been exposed to COVID-19.

J is TRBJ1-2 and V is TRBV12-3 or TRBV12-4; D is perhaps TRBD1 (5 bases). V dropped 7 bases and J dropped 6 bases, with 12 bases sitting between them. The CDR3 totals 12 residues. In DNA, the CDR3 is TGTGCCAGCACGGGGGGAGGGGATGGCTACACCTTC. The encoded protein is CASTGGGDGYTF.

The rearrangement uses TRBV27 and TRBJ2-1; 11 nucleotides agree with TRBD2. Germline V gene data show CDR1 as MNHEY and CDR2 as SMNVEV (reference sequence). The CDR3 consists of 18 residues. V shed 2 bases and J 2 bases; nucleotides not matched to a gene: 8. The CDR3: CASSLALAGGPAYNEQFF. In DNA, the CDR3 is TGTGCCAGCAGTTTAGCCCTAGCGGGGGGTCCGGCCTACAATGAGCAGTTCTTC.

The CDR3: CASRERTSEKLFF. CDR3 in DNA: TGTGCCAGCAGAGAAAGGACATCTGAAAAACTGTTTTTT. The rearrangement links TRBV5-8 to TRBJ1-4; D possibly corresponds to TRBD1 (5 bases). The CDR3 consists of 13 residues. Trimming left V 5 bases short and J 7 bases short, with 12 bases between. Per germline, CDR1 SGHTS and CDR2 YDEGEE. Supplemented by reference TRBV5-8 and TRBJ1-4, the full variable domain reads EAGVTQSPTHLIKTRGQQATLRCSPISGHTSVYWYQQALGLGLQFLLWYDEGEERNRGNFPPRFSGRQFPNYSSELNVNALELEDSALYLCASRERTSEKLFFGSGTQLSVL.

The chain joins TRBV19 to TRBJ2-3; 8 bases match TRBD2. In germline, CDR1 is LNHDA, CDR2 SQIVND (reference sequence). Trimming at V came to 8 bases and at J to 1 base, leaving 8 bases not matched to a gene. The CDR3 covers 15 residues. CDR3 DNA: TGTGCCAGTGGCACAGGACTAGCTGGCACAGATACGCAGTATTTT. Its protein is CASGTGLAGTDTQYF. Combining the CDR3 with reference TRBV19 and TRBJ2-3 gives the whole variable domain DGGITQSPKYLFRKEGQNVTLSCEQNLNHDAMYWYRQDPGQGLRLIYYSQIVNDFQKGDIAEGYSVSREKKESFPLTVTSAQKNPTAFYLCASGTGLAGTDTQYFGPGTRLTVL.

This chain uses TRBV29-1 with TRBJ2-2, with TRBD1 matching over 9 bases. CDR1 and CDR2 from the germline V gene are SQVTM and ANQGSEA. The CDR3 covers 15 residues. V dropped 8 bases and J dropped 5; count of bases not matched to a gene: 12. CDR3 sequence reads: CSFLRTGDLTGELFF. Here the CDR3 DNA reads TGCAGCTTCCTTAGGACAGGGGATCTAACCGGGGAGCTGTTTTTT.

The V call is TRBV7-9, the J call TRBJ1-5, with 8 positions matching TRBD1. V lost 5 bases and J lost 4; bases outside the gene matches: 4. Germline V gives CDR1 SEHNR, CDR2 FQNEAQ (reference sequence). The CDR3 is 14 residues long. The CDR3 spells CASSGQGGNQPQHF. In DNA form, the CDR3 reads TGTGCCAGCAGCGGACAGGGAGGGAATCAGCCCCAGCATTTT.

The V call is TRBV27, the J call TRBJ1-1, with 7 nucleotides matching TRBD1. V gave up 3 bases and J gave up 6 bases; unmatched junction bases: 19. Germline CDR1 is MNHEY and CDR2 is SMNVEV (reference sequence). The CDR3 has 18 amino acids. This CDR3 reads CASSFMVRQGRSLAEAFF. The CDR3 nucleotides read TGTGCCAGCAGTTTTATGGTACGACAGGGACGGTCCCTCGCTGAAGCTTTCTTT.

The V gene is TRBV30, the J gene TRBJ2-1, with 10 bases matching TRBD2. Trimming took 6 bases from V and 7 from J; bases not matched to a gene: 9. This CDR3 has 14 residues. Per the germline V gene, CDR1 is GTSNPN and CDR2 is SVGIG (reference sequence). In DNA form, the CDR3 reads TGTGCCTGTTCCTCTAGCGGGAGTGGGAATGAGCAGTTCTTC. Amino acid sequence: CACSSSGSGNEQFF.

This clone showed up just once. This chain joins TRBV3-1 (or the pseudogene TRBV3-2) and TRBJ2-1; the match to TRBD2 covers 13 bases. Germline CDR1 reads LGHDT; CDR2 reads YNNKEL (reference sequence). V was clipped by 6 bases and J by 9 bases; unmatched bases: 11. The CDR3 loop spans 16 amino acids. CDR3 bases: TGTGCCAGCAGTAAAAGGACTAGCGGGAGTGAGGGTGAGCAGTTCTTC. Translation: CASSKRTSGSEGEQFF.

The chain is built from TRBV4-1 and TRBJ2-3, with TRBD1 identical over 9 bases. The CDR3 has 17 residues. Trimming removed 0 bases from V and 4 bases from J; junction bases left unmatched: 8. From germline, CDR1 is MGHRA and CDR2 YSYEKL. In DNA, the CDR3 is TGCGCCAGCAGCCAAGAGGGAACAGGGGGCGTCGCAGATACGCAGTATTTT. Translation gives CASSQEGTGGVADTQYF.

V is TRBV21-1 and J is TRBJ2-7; the DNA was not compared with TRBD1, the D call given in the table. TRBV21-1 is shown as a pseudogene. This CDR3 region has 16 residues. CDR3 coding DNA: TGTGCCAGCAGCAAAAAGACAGGGGAAAGCTCCTACGAGCAGTACGTC. It codes for CASSKKTGESSYEQYV.

V is TRBV4-2 and J is TRBJ2-1; 8 nucleotides agree with TRBD2. The ends lost 4 bases at V and 0 bases at J; junction bases unmatched: 14. Germline CDR1 is LGHNA and CDR2 is YNFKEQ. The CDR3 extends over 19 amino acids. The CDR3 DNA sequence: TGTGCCAGCAGCCGAGTAGCAATGACAAGCGGGAGCTCCTACAATGAGCAGTTCTTC. This translates into CASSRVAMTSGSSYNEQFF.

As DNA, the CDR3 is TGTGCCAGTATGGACGGGGGGACTAATGAAAAACTGTTTTTT. This encodes CASMDGGTNEKLFF. The chain uses TRBV19 and TRBJ1-4; tentative D call: TRBD1 (5 bases). Deletions cut 7 bases from V and 2 bases from J, with 11 bases between. The CDR3 has 14 amino acids. From germline, CDR1 is LNHDA and CDR2 SQIVND (reference sequence).

The chain combines TRBV25-1 with TRBJ2-1; 10 bases are a match to TRBD2. There are 17 residues in the CDR3. Germline V lookup: CDR1 MGHDK, CDR2 SYGVNS. With 2 bases clipped from V and 7 bases from J, the junction kept 11 bases outside the gene matches. CDR3 nucleotide sequence: TGTGCCAGCAGTGAAAATCAGGCTAGCGGGAGCGAAAATGAGCAGTTCTTC. This encodes CASSENQASGSENEQFF.

In its sample, this clone was seen once. One end of the junction does not line up with germline, which may come from a read error. The V gene is TRBV4-3, the J gene TRBJ1-4; possible D gene TRBD1, 6 bases. The CDR3 sequence is 15 residues long. Germline V gene lookup returns CDR1 LGHNA and CDR2 YSLEER. The CDR3 loop reads CASSQVDRFKRKTVF. The CDR3 DNA is TGCGCCAGCAGCCAAGTAGACAGGTTTAAGAGAAAAACTGTTTTT.

This chain uses TRBV19 with TRBJ1-5; 9 bases fit TRBD1. V shed 2 bases and J 2 bases; nucleotides not matched to a gene: 1. Germline V gene sequence: CDR1 LNHDA, CDR2 SQIVND (reference sequence). CDR3 length: 15 residues. The CDR3 protein is CASSITGGRNQPQHF. CDR3 DNA: TGTGCCAGTAGTATAACAGGGGGCCGCAATCAGCCCCAGCATTTT.

The chain links TRBV3-1 (or the pseudogene TRBV3-2) to TRBJ1-6; D unresolved. Trimming shortened V by 1 base and J by 7 bases, and 8 bases separated the two germline ends. Germline V gene sequence: CDR1 LGHDT, CDR2 YNNKEL (reference sequence). This CDR3 comprises 14 residues. The CDR3: CASSQVNRNSPLHF. In nucleotides, the CDR3 is TGTGCCAGCAGCCAAGTGAACAGAAATTCACCCCTCCACTTT.

The V and J genes are TRBV24-1 and TRBJ2-4; the match to TRBD1 covers 9 bases. Germline V gives CDR1 KGHDR, CDR2 SFDVKD. The V and J ends lost 3 bases and 7 bases, in that order; junction bases with no gene match: 6. This CDR3 has 15 amino acids. The CDR3 coding sequence is TGTGCCACCAGTGATCCCGGGACAGGGTTGAACATTCAGTACTTC. It yields the protein CATSDPGTGLNIQYF.

The chain combines TRBV5-1 with TRBJ2-1; tentatively, D is TRBD1 (6 bases). Trimming cost V 4 bases and J 6 bases, with 14 bases left between them. This CDR3 comprises 14 residues. Germline CDR1 and CDR2: SGHRS and YFSETQ. The CDR3, as DNA: TGCGCCAGCAGCCCCCCTACGGACAGCAATGAGCAGTTCTTC. It codes for CASSPPTDSNEQFF. The variable domain in full, completed from reference TRBV5-1 and TRBJ2-1, reads KAGVTQTPRYLIKTRGQQVTLSCSPISGHRSVSWYQQTPGQGLQFLFEYFSETQRNKGNFPGRFSGRQFSNSRSEMNVSTLELGDSALYLCASSPPTDSNEQFFGPGTRLTVL.

The chain couples TRBV28 to TRBJ2-7; a weak D match, TRBD1 (6 bases). Trimming took off 5 bases at V and 6 bases at J, with 11 bases between the two ends. Germline assignment: CDR1 MDHEN and CDR2 SYDVKM. CDR3 length equals 12 residues. DNA for the CDR3: TGTGCCAGCAGTCTACCCAGGGGCGAGCAGTACTTC. Protein: CASSLPRGEQYF. The whole variable domain, filled in from reference TRBV28 and TRBJ2-7, reads DVKVTQSSRYLVKRTGEKVFLECVQDMDHENMFWYRQDPGLGLRLIYFSYDVKMKEKGDIPEGYSVSREKKERFSLILESASTNQTSMYLCASSLPRGEQYFGPGTRLTVT.

A few counts support this clone. The chain combines TRBV5-1 with TRBJ1-5, with D unresolved. V was trimmed by 4 bases and J by 3 bases, leaving 20 bases between them. Germline CDR1 is SGHRS and CDR2 is YFSETQ. This CDR3 spans 17 amino acids. As DNA, the CDR3 is TGCGCCAGCAGCAACGGGTCCCCAACCGAAACCAATCAGCCCCAGCATTTT. Translating gives CASSNGSPTETNQPQHF.